What follows are 7 T cell receptor beta chains derived from one specimen sequenced in a study of human thymus T cells (dated by TCRdb to 2018 to 2021). The thymus tissue came from surgical resects taken out during corrective cardiac surgery. To prepare the library, the immunoSEQ multiplex PCR assay was applied. As stored in TCRdb, this immuneACCESS dataset retains in-frame rearrangements with V and J assigned. A fraction of the clones does not appear; measured against another copy, unresolved V genes explain less than half of the discrepancy, and the remainder lacks a known reason. Present in this sample are some 78,000 clones, nearly 98% of which were seen just once. The ten largest clones represent 0.031% of the sample. The material sequenced was thymus tissue. The receptor set was obtained from a boy less than two years old with a congenital heart defect but otherwise immunologically healthy.

This chain connects TRBV7-9 to TRBJ2-6; possible D gene TRBD1, 5 bases. The CDR3 runs 19 residues. Germline V CDR1 and CDR2: SEHNR, FQNEAQ (reference sequence). V dropped 7 bases and J dropped 0 bases, with 22 bases sitting between them. In nucleotides, the CDR3 is TGTGCCAGCACCCCAGTCGCCGGACATAAGAGCTCTGGGGCCAACGTCCTGACTTTC. This gives the protein CASTPVAGHKSSGANVLTF.

J is TRBJ2-7 and V is TRBV5-4; 7 bases line up with TRBD1. The CDR3 totals 15 residues. The germline V gene has CDR1 SGHNT and CDR2 YYREEE (reference sequence). The trim removed 5 bases at V and 3 bases at J, leaving 11 bases unmatched. CDR3 protein: CASRVGRGPVYEQYF. The CDR3 DNA reads TGTGCCAGCAGGGTGGGTAGGGGGCCCGTCTACGAGCAGTACTTC.

V and J are TRBV11-2 and TRBJ2-3; 14 bases align to TRBD2. The CDR3 is 16 residues long. CDR1 SGHAT and CDR2 FQNNGV come from the germline V gene. Unmatched junction bases numbered 6, after V lost 5 bases and J lost 5 bases. Here the CDR3 DNA reads TGTGCCAGCAGCGGAGGACTAGCGGGAGGTGGAGATACGCAGTATTTT. Its protein product is CASSGGLAGGGDTQYF.

The chain combines TRBV6-5 with TRBJ1-1; a possible D gene is TRBD1 (6 bases). The CDR3 has 15 amino acids. V lost 0 bases and J 11 bases, leaving 19 bases between the germline ends. Germline CDR1 and CDR2: MNHEY and SVGAGI. CDR3 amino acids: CASSYSGEEDRRAFF. The CDR3, as DNA: TGTGCCAGCAGTTACTCCGGTGAGGAGGACAGAAGGGCTTTCTTT.

The chain has TRBV2 and TRBJ2-2, with D possibly matching TRBD1 (7 bases). Germline V gene sequence: CDR1 SNHLY, CDR2 FYNNEI. The V end was cut by 6 bases, the J end by 5 bases, with 22 bases between. The CDR3 consists of 17 residues. CDR3: CASRAGQGGGSTGELFF. DNA of the CDR3: TGTGCCAGCAGGGCCGGCCAAGGAGGGGGCAGTACCGGGGAGCTGTTTTTT.

The genes are TRBV18 and TRBJ2-2; TRBD1 aligns across 8 bases. This CDR3 spans 16 amino acids. Losses at the gene ends were 0 bases for V and 5 bases for J; bases not matched to a gene: 5. Germline V gene lookup returns CDR1 KGHSH and CDR2 LQKENI. The DNA of the CDR3 is TGTGCCAGCTCACCACCAAGGACAGGGATGACCGGGGAGCTGTTTTTT. Residues: CASSPPRTGMTGELFF.

The chain uses TRBV5-1 and TRBJ2-7; 7 positions agree with TRBD1. The trim removed 7 bases at V and 6 bases at J, leaving 16 bases unmatched. The germline V gene has CDR1 SGHRS and CDR2 YFSETQ. This CDR3 is 15 amino acids long. The CDR3 region has the DNA TGCGCCAGCCAAAGACTGACAGGGACGCTCGGCGAGCAGTACTTC. Translated, it gives CASQRLTGTLGEQYF. The full variable domain, its missing parts supplied by reference TRBV5-1 and TRBJ2-7, is KAGVTQTPRYLIKTRGQQVTLSCSPISGHRSVSWYQQTPGQGLQFLFEYFSETQRNKGNFPGRFSGRQFSNSRSEMNVSTLELGDSALYLCASQRLTGTLGEQYFGPGTRLTVT.